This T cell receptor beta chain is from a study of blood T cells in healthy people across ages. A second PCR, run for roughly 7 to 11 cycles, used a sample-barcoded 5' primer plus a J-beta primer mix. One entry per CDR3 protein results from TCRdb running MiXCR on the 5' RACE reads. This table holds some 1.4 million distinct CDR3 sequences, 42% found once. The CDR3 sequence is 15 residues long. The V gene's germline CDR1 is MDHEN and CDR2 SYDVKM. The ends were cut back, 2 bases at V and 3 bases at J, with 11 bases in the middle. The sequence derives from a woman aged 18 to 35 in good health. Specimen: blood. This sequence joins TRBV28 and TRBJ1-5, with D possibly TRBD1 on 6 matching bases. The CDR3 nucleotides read TGTGCCAGCAGTTTACCAACAGGGAACAATCAGCCCCAGCATTTT. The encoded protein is CASSLPTGNNQPQHF. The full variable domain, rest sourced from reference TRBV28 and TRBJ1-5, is DVKVTQSSRYLVKRTGEKVFLECVQDMDHENMFWYRQDPGLGLRLIYFSYDVKMKEKGDIPEGYSVSREKKERFSLILESASTNQTSMYLCASSLPTGNNQPQHFGDGTRLSIL.